This record covers a single TCR beta chain. The germline V gene encodes CDR1 KGHSH and CDR2 LQKENI. With 2 bases removed from V and 9 bases from J, the gap between germline ends came to 28 bases. This CDR3 comprises 18 residues. This sample is drawn from a study of shared T cell receptors in the human thymus. The method was immunoSEQ multiplex PCR; TCRdb's version includes in-frame clones alone and lacks a portion of them. The profile shows 720,000 or so clones, over 75% of them singletons. These same data were also listed under a study on human thymus T cells. That source notes: A high degree of thymic repertoire overlap among unrelated individuals was reported in related research.

The sample taken for sequencing was thymocytes. The V call is TRBV18, the J call TRBJ1-1; tentative D call: TRBD1 (5 bases). The receptor comes from a girl in the first two years of life with a congenital heart defect. CDR3 coding DNA: TGTGCCAGCTCACCAATTCCCTACAGGAACACATCTCGTACCAAAGCTTTCTTT. It yields the protein CASSPIPYRNTSRTKAFF.